This T cell receptor beta chain was sequenced during a study of human T cells and chemical hapten exposure. Time point indicated: patch test 1, 2 weeks after DPC sensitization. Stated treatment: therapeutic diphenylcyclopropenone sensitization with weekly scalp DPC. Trimming took off 5 bases at V and 0 bases at J, with 12 bases between the two ends. This CDR3 has 15 residues. TCRdb reanalysed the RACE reads using MiXCR and keeps one entry per CDR3 protein. The table lists about 110,000 distinct CDR3 sequences, 11% of them singletons, with around 3.4% in the top ten. The rearrangement joins TRBV12-3 or TRBV12-4 to TRBJ2-3; D call uncertain. Sequencing used whole blood, obtained in connection with sensitization to the hapten diphenylcyclopropenone (DPC). The origin of this receptor is a woman aged 35 to 49 with alopecia areata. Some clones in this sample may be carry-over from other donors' samples. For the CDR3, the DNA is TGTGCCAGCAGTCCCCCCGGGCCCAGCACAGATACGCAGTATTTT. This gives the protein CASSPPGPSTDTQYF.